Below are 21 T cell receptor beta chains sequenced from a single sample in a study of metastatic and nonmetastatic thyroid tumors. Via MiXCR, TCRdb re-called the PCR reads. This table has approximately 2,200 clones, 11% appearing once. Each patient went into thyroid surgery without having received any treatment. Sample: tumor tissue. Receptors originate from a female donor with papillary thyroid cancer or a benign thyroid nodule (not recorded which). Some clones in this sample may be carry-over from other donors' samples.

This clone turned up a few times. This chain joins TRBV5-6 and TRBJ2-5; D unclear. The CDR3 extends over 11 amino acids. The germline gives CDR1 SGHDT, CDR2 YYEEEE. Trimming took off 2 bases at V and 5 bases at J, with 4 bases between the two ends. The CDR3 region is CASSLWETQYF. CDR3 DNA: TGTGCCAGCAGCTTATGGGAGACCCAGTACTTC. The full variable domain, its missing parts supplied by reference TRBV5-6 and TRBJ2-5, is DAGVTQSPTHLIKTRGQQVTLRCSPKSGHDTVSWYQQALGQGPQFIFQYYEEEERQRGNFPDRFSGHQFPNYSSELNVNALLLGDSALYLCASSLWETQYFGPGTRLLVL.

There are many counts of this clone. The genes are TRBV12-3 or TRBV12-4 and TRBJ2-5; 10 bases line up with TRBD2. The ends lost 3 bases at V and 3 bases at J; junction bases unmatched: 22. The CDR3 length is 21 residues. CDR3 protein: CASSLSRGGLAGATSEETQYF. The CDR3 DNA is TGTGCCAGCAGTTTGAGCCGGGGTGGGCTAGCGGGGGCTACATCGGAAGAGACCCAGTACTTC.

This clone was observed many times. The CDR3 nucleotides are TGTGCCAGCAGCTCCGGGGCTTTCTCTGGGGCCAACGTCCTGACTTTC. Amino acids: CASSSGAFSGANVLTF. The chain recombines TRBV5-5 with TRBJ2-6; D might be TRBD1 or TRBD2, each matching 5 bases. Per the germline V gene, CDR1 is SGHKS and CDR2 is YYEKEE (reference sequence). This CDR3 is 16 amino acids long. V was clipped by 3 bases and J by 0 bases, with 10 bases between them. Together with reference TRBV5-5 and TRBJ2-6, the CDR3 gives the full variable domain: DAGVTQSPTHLIKTRGQQVTLRCSPISGHKSVSWYQQVLGQGPQFIFQYYEKEERGRGNFPDRFSARQFPNYSSELNVNALLLGDSALYLCASSSGAFSGANVLTFGAGSRLTVL.

In its sample, this clone was seen a few times. The V and J genes are TRBV6-4 and TRBJ2-1; 7 bases agree with TRBD2. V lost 6 bases to trimming and J lost 8 bases; unmatched junction nucleotides: 13. The CDR3 extends over 15 amino acids. The germline V gene encodes CDR1 MRHNA and CDR2 SNTAGT. In DNA, the CDR3 is TGTGCCAGCAGGACTAGCTTGGGGACCGGGGATGAGCAGTTCTTC. Its translation is CASRTSLGTGDEQFF.

By share, this clone counts as medium-sized. The rearrangement joins TRBV6-2 or TRBV6-3 to TRBJ1-1; 7 bases match TRBD1. With V trimmed by 5 bases and J by 4 bases, 4 bases remained unmatched. The CDR3 runs to 13 residues. CDR1 and CDR2 (germline): MNHEY, SVGEGT. The CDR3 sequence: CASSTAGGTEAFF. CDR3 nucleotide sequence: TGTGCCAGCAGTACCGCAGGGGGCACTGAAGCTTTCTTT.

This clone counts as medium-sized (0.01 to 0.1%). V gene TRBV19 combines with J gene TRBJ1-6; no clear D gene. The CDR3 spans 17 residues. Germline lookup yields CDR1 LNHDA and CDR2 SQIVND (reference sequence). V was cut by 7 bases and J by 0 bases, with 16 bases left in between. For the CDR3, the DNA is TGTGCCAGTACGTCAGGTCCGGCGGGCTCCTATAATTCACCCCTCCACTTT. This sequence encodes CASTSGPAGSYNSPLHF.

The chain joins TRBV7-2 to TRBJ2-2; D is unresolved. Per the germline V gene, CDR1 is SGHTA and CDR2 is FQGNSA. The CDR3 is made up of 15 amino acids. The V end was cut by 5 bases, the J end by 0 bases, with 10 bases between. The CDR3 DNA reads as TGTGCCAGCAGCCCTGGTGGGTCGAACACCGGGGAGCTGTTTTTT. Translating it yields CASSPGGSNTGELFF.

This clone was counted at least ten times. The V call is TRBV5-4, the J call TRBJ1-1, with a tentative D call TRBD1 (5 bases). Looked up from germline, CDR1 is SGHNT and CDR2 is YYREEE (reference sequence). The length of the CDR3 is 16 residues. The V gene lost 0 bases and the J gene lost 1 base, with 13 bases spanning the gap. The CDR3 nucleotides read TGTGCCAGCAGCTTGGCGGGTAGGGGATCGAACACTGAAGCTTTCTTT. It encodes CASSLAGRGSNTEAFF.

This clone is labeled as medium-sized. The chain is built from TRBV11-1 and TRBJ1-1; D call uncertain. V was trimmed by 6 bases and J by 3 bases, leaving 11 bases between them. This CDR3 has 13 residues. Germline assignment: CDR1 SGHAT and CDR2 FQDESV (reference sequence). The CDR3 region is CASSFTEYTEAFF. The CDR3 DNA is TGTGCCAGCAGTTTTACAGAGTACACTGAAGCTTTCTTT.

This clone is medium-sized within its sample. V is TRBV7-6 and J is TRBJ1-3; D remains ambiguous. Germline-derived CDR1 and CDR2 are SGHVS and FNYEAQ. V was clipped by 3 bases and J by 8 bases, with 17 bases between them. This CDR3 has 15 residues. CDR3 residues: CASSLIRAPGDTIYF. The CDR3, as DNA: TGTGCCAGCAGCTTGATCCGGGCCCCGGGAGACACCATATATTTT.

By sample share, this clone is large. The chain combines TRBV12-3 or TRBV12-4 with TRBJ1-6; tentative D call: TRBD1 (5 bases). The CDR3 spans 15 residues. Trimming took 6 bases from V and 10 from J, leaving 19 bases between them. CDR3 nucleotide sequence: TGTGCCAGCAGCTCCGCGGGGGGGGTAGAATCACCCCTCCACTTT. It is translated as CASSSAGGVESPLHF.

In this sample, this clone turned up many times. The junction does not match germline at one end; this may be a read error. The CDR3: CGANPISGGAGNEQYF. The CDR3 DNA is TGCGGTGCTAACCCCATCAGCGGGGGGGCCGGCAACGAGCAGTACTTC. The chain has TRBV20-1 and TRBJ2-7, with 10 bases that match TRBD2. The CDR3 is 16 residues long. Germline CDR1 DFQATT, CDR2 SNEGSKA (reference sequence).

In its sample, this clone is large. The chain has TRBV19 and TRBJ1-1; D is unclear. V was trimmed by 3 bases and J by 1 base, leaving 3 bases between them. The CDR3 contains 12 residues. In germline, CDR1 is LNHDA, CDR2 SQIVND (reference sequence). CDR3 loop: CASSIRNTEAFF. Here the CDR3 DNA reads TGTGCCAGTAGTATCAGGAACACTGAAGCTTTCTTT.

This clone was detected many times. The chain couples TRBV5-8 to TRBJ2-1; D is unresolved. Germline V gene sequence: CDR1 SGHTS, CDR2 YDEGEE. The CDR3 has 15 amino acids. V dropped 4 bases and J dropped 3 bases, with 14 bases sitting between them. The CDR3 protein is CASSRRYTLYNEQFF. As DNA, the CDR3 is TGTGCCAGCAGCCGACGGTACACCCTCTACAATGAGCAGTTCTTC.

By share of the sample, this clone is large. The J gene is TRBJ1-1, the V gene TRBV6-1, with a possible D match to TRBD1 (6 bases). Trimming stripped 6 bases from V and 6 bases from J, with 17 bases between. Germline-derived CDR1 and CDR2 are MNHNS and SASEGT. This CDR3 region has 14 residues. The CDR3 DNA reads as TGTGCCAGCAGAAAACAGGGTAGTATCCCTGAAGCTTTCTTT. Encoded protein: CASRKQGSIPEAFF.

As to this clone: A much larger clone lies one base from this, so it may be a read error. Other DNA variants within this sample encode the same CDR3. J is TRBJ1-1 and V is TRBV18, with 10 positions matching TRBD1. The CDR3 has 16 amino acids. Germline CDR1 reads KGHSH; CDR2 reads LQKENI. The DNA of the CDR3 is TGTGCCAGCTCTCCACGGGACAGGGGATCGAACACTGAAGCTTTCTTT. This codes for CASSPRDRGSNTEAFF.

In its sample, this clone is medium-sized. The chain links TRBV19 to TRBJ2-7; 9 bases map to TRBD2. Germline V gene data show CDR1 as LNHDA and CDR2 as SQIVND (reference sequence). This CDR3 region has 15 residues. Trimming took 2 bases from V and 4 from J; bases not matched to a gene: 6. CDR3: CASSIQAGGMYEQYF. CDR3 sequence (DNA): TGTGCCAGTAGTATACAAGCGGGGGGTATGTACGAGCAGTACTTC.

In its sample, this clone ranks as medium-sized. The chain carries TRBV5-1 and TRBJ2-3; the D gene is possibly TRBD1 (5 bases). The ends were cut back, 4 bases at V and 3 bases at J, with 15 bases in the middle. This CDR3 spans 15 amino acids. CDR1 and CDR2 from the germline V gene are SGHRS and YFSETQ. The CDR3 loop is CASSPAPGRTDTQYF. The CDR3 bases are TGCGCCAGCAGCCCTGCCCCAGGGCGGACAGATACGCAGTATTTT.

This clone was seen a handful of times. Compared with germline, one end of the junction differs, possibly owing to a read error. The chain is built from TRBV6-4 and TRBJ2-1; 9 nucleotides align to TRBD2. The CDR3 totals 15 residues. Germline V gene lookup returns CDR1 MRHNA and CDR2 SNTAGT. CDR3 DNA: TGTGCCAACAGTACTAGCGGGTGGGCCGGGGATGAGCAGTTCTTC. Translation gives CANSTSGWAGDEQFF.

This clone is deemed medium-sized. The genes are TRBV6-2 or TRBV6-3 and TRBJ2-1; TRBD1 agrees at 7 bases. J lost 0 bases, V lost 8 bases, and 10 bases had no gene match. Germline V gene sequence: CDR1 MNHEY, CDR2 SVGEGT. The CDR3 is made up of 16 amino acids. Here the CDR3 reads CASLDPPGGSYNEQFF. Here the CDR3 DNA reads TGTGCCAGCCTGGACCCCCCAGGGGGCTCCTACAATGAGCAGTTCTTC.

This clone is termed medium-sized (0.01 to 0.1%). At one end, the junction sequence differs from germline, possibly due to a read error. The chain uses TRBV20-1 and TRBJ2-1, with TRBD1 as a possible D gene (6 bases). This CDR3 region has 15 residues. From germline, CDR1 is DFQATT and CDR2 SNEGSKA (reference sequence). The CDR3 here is CSARGPQGPMDEQFF. CDR3 nucleotide sequence: TGCAGTGCGAGAGGTCCCCAGGGGCCAATGGATGAGCAGTTCTTC.